The clone carrying this T cell receptor (beta chain) was picked up many times. The sample belongs to a study of T cells in Graves' hyperthyroidism and ophthalmopathy. TCR beta CDR3 sequences were amplified from RNA transcripts. First-round RT-PCR targeting the TCR CDR3 was performed with the HTBI primer set. TCRdb fed the multiplex PCR reads into MiXCR, producing one record per CDR3 protein. The sample holds around 350,000 distinct CDR3 sequences, roughly 14% seen once. The clonotype comes from a woman aged 25 to 45 with Graves' ophthalmopathy. The sequencing sample was made of blood.

CDR3 coding DNA: TGTGCCAGCCCTCGGGGATGGGCGAACACTGAAGCTTTCTTT. Translation: CASPRGWANTEAFF. V usage is TRBV2 and J usage is TRBJ1-1; D is uncertain. Germline lookup yields CDR1 SNHLY and CDR2 FYNNEI. V was cut by 8 bases and J by 1 base, with 14 bases left in between. The CDR3 sequence is 14 residues long. The full variable domain, rest sourced from reference TRBV2 and TRBJ1-1, is EPEVTQTPSHQVTQMGQEVILRCVPISNHLYFYWYRQILGQKVEFLVSFYNNEISEKSEIFDDQFSVERPDGSNFTLKIRSTKLEDSAMYFCASPRGWANTEAFFGQGTRLTVV.